These 25 T cell receptor beta chains share one sample of origin, sequenced in a study of blood T cell repertoires in COVID-19. Sequenced by immunoSEQ multiplex PCR; TCRdb stores in-frame clones only, minus some. The data contain under 130,000 clones, approximately 89% of them singletons. Input material: peripheral blood. Receptors originate from a woman older than 75 in a cohort sampled during active COVID-19.

The chain is built from TRBV29-1 and TRBJ2-4; D ambiguous. The germline CDR1 and CDR2 sequences are SQVTM and ANQGSEA. The CDR3 runs 12 residues. V dropped 3 bases and J dropped 8 bases, with 11 bases sitting between them. The CDR3 sequence: CSVDGGEHIQYF. The CDR3 DNA is TGCAGCGTTGACGGCGGCGAACACATTCAGTACTTC.

The chain links TRBV19 to TRBJ2-2, with 8 bases matching TRBD1. This CDR3 region has 14 residues. V shed 7 bases, J shed 0 bases, and the junction held 1 base outside the gene matches. The germline gives CDR1 LNHDA, CDR2 SQIVND (reference sequence). CDR3 nucleotides: TGTGCCAGTAAGGGACAGGCGAACACCGGGGAGCTGTTTTTT. Translated: CASKGQANTGELFF.

The chain has TRBV9 and TRBJ2-3, with 9 bases that match TRBD2. Trimming removed 3 bases from V and 5 bases from J; junction bases left unmatched: 10. The CDR3 runs to 16 residues. CDR1 is SGDLS and CDR2 is YYNGEE in the germline V gene. The CDR3 is CASSDQGRGGLDTQYF. CDR3 bases: TGTGCCAGCAGCGACCAGGGGCGGGGGGGCTTAGATACGCAGTATTTT.

The chain has TRBV3-1 (or the pseudogene TRBV3-2) and TRBJ1-1, with TRBD1 as a possible D gene (6 bases). This CDR3 has 16 amino acids. The germline V gene encodes CDR1 LGHDT and CDR2 YNNKEL (reference sequence). The V and J ends lost 4 bases and 0 bases respectively, with 15 bases between them. CDR3: CASSPPGQLLNTEAFF. The CDR3 region has the DNA TGTGCCAGCAGCCCCCCGGGACAACTATTGAACACTGAAGCTTTCTTT.

J is TRBJ2-7 and V is TRBV28; TRBD1 matches 7 bases. This CDR3 contains 14 residues. Germline loops: CDR1 MDHEN, CDR2 SYDVKM. The junction had 10 bases not matched to a gene; V was cut back by 4 bases and J by 7 bases. In DNA form, the CDR3 reads TGTGCCAGCAGTTGGGGACAGACCTTTCTGGAGCAGTACTTC. Protein: CASSWGQTFLEQYF. Filled out from reference TRBV28 and TRBJ2-7, the complete variable domain reads DVKVTQSSRYLVKRTGEKVFLECVQDMDHENMFWYRQDPGLGLRLIYFSYDVKMKEKGDIPEGYSVSREKKERFSLILESASTNQTSMYLCASSWGQTFLEQYFGPGTRLTVT.

The CDR3 DNA sequence: TGCGCCAGCAGCTTGGTACAGGGCGGTAACGGGGAGCTGTTTTTT. Translating it yields CASSLVQGGNGELFF. The chain combines TRBV5-1 with TRBJ2-2; possibly TRBD1 for D (6 bases). V gave up 0 bases and J gave up 7 bases, with 13 bases separating them. There are 15 residues in the CDR3. Germline V gene lookup returns CDR1 SGHRS and CDR2 YFSETQ.

The chain uses TRBV28 and TRBJ2-7; 7 bases match TRBD2. CDR3 length equals 14 residues. Germline CDR1 and CDR2: MDHEN and SYDVKM. With V trimmed by 6 bases and J by 3 bases, 8 bases remained unmatched. In nucleotides, the CDR3 is TGTGCCAGCAGACTTCAAGGCGGGGGCTACGAGCAGTACTTC. Its protein product is CASRLQGGGYEQYF.

This clone was detected a few times. The rearrangement links TRBV19 to TRBJ2-1, with 9 bases matching TRBD2. The germline CDR1 and CDR2 sequences are LNHDA and SQIVND (reference sequence). The CDR3 length is 15 residues. J lost 4 bases, V lost 0 bases, and 1 base had no gene match. The CDR3 sequence is CASSIDLAGYNEQFF. The CDR3 coding sequence is TGTGCCAGTAGTATAGACCTAGCGGGATACAATGAGCAGTTCTTC.

The gene calls are TRBV12-3 or TRBV12-4 and TRBJ2-3; D possibly corresponds to TRBD2 (5 bases). This CDR3 spans 13 amino acids. V dropped 6 bases and J dropped 2 bases, with 9 bases sitting between them. The CDR3 spells CASRLGVTDTQYF. Here the CDR3 DNA reads TGTGCCAGCAGACTGGGAGTCACAGATACGCAGTATTTT.

The chain couples TRBV27 to TRBJ2-1; TRBD2 agrees at 14 bases. V trimming: 4 bases; J trimming: 1 base; junction bases outside the gene matches: 15. CDR3 length equals 21 residues. Germline CDR1 and CDR2: MNHEY and SMNVEV (reference sequence). CDR3 sequence reads: CASSSLPGTSGSAVSYNEQFF. CDR3 bases: TGTGCCAGCAGTTCTCTCCCCGGGACTAGCGGGAGCGCCGTGTCCTACAATGAGCAGTTCTTC.

V usage is TRBV28 and J usage is TRBJ2-2; 7 bases map to TRBD1. The CDR3 consists of 15 residues. The germline V gene has CDR1 MDHEN and CDR2 SYDVKM. With 5 bases clipped from V and 7 bases from J, the junction kept 10 bases outside the gene matches. The CDR3 DNA is TGTGCCAGCAGTGGACCCGGGACAGCGGTCGGGGAGCTGTTTTTT. It yields the protein CASSGPGTAVGELFF.

CDR3 loop: CASSPGNGAGEETQYF. CDR3 DNA sequence: TGTGCCAGCAGCCCGGGGAACGGGGCGGGGGAGGAGACCCAGTACTTC. The rearrangement uses TRBV7-3 and TRBJ2-5; 7 bases match TRBD2. The V gene end was trimmed by 5 bases and the J gene end by 5 bases; junction bases not matched to a gene: 14. In germline, CDR1 is SGHTA, CDR2 FQGTGA. The CDR3 covers 16 residues.

The chain combines TRBV5-1 with TRBJ2-5; 9 bases match TRBD1. The J segment lost 4 bases and the V segment lost 2 bases, leaving 6 bases of the junction unmatched. CDR3 length: 15 amino acids. Germline V gene data show CDR1 as SGHRS and CDR2 as YFSETQ. The chain's CDR3 is CASSLGTGTGETQYF. The DNA of the CDR3 is TGCGCCAGCAGCTTAGGGACAGGGACGGGAGAGACCCAGTACTTC.

CDR3 DNA: TGTGCCAGCAGTGAAGCGCTTCAGCTCGGGGGCTACACCTTC. Residues: CASSEALQLGGYTF. The rearrangement uses TRBV2 and TRBJ1-2; no clear D gene. The CDR3 is 14 residues long. V gave up 0 bases and J gave up 8 bases, with 13 bases separating them. Germline CDR1 is SNHLY and CDR2 is FYNNEI.

This chain links TRBV4-2 with TRBJ2-3, with TRBD2 matching 14 bases. Germline V CDR1 and CDR2: LGHNA, YNFKEQ. With V trimmed by 4 bases and J by 4 bases, 4 bases remained unmatched. CDR3 size: 16 residues. The CDR3 region has the DNA TGTGCCAGCAGCCGACTAGCGGGAGGGGAGGCAGATACGCAGTATTTT. Its translation: CASSRLAGGEADTQYF.

In the case of this clone: This CDR3 is also generated by other DNA sequences in the sample. This sequence joins TRBV3-1 (or the pseudogene TRBV3-2) and TRBJ2-2; TRBD1 aligns across 7 bases. Trimming removed 9 bases from V and 4 bases from J; junction bases left unmatched: 8. The CDR3 is 14 amino acids. From germline, CDR1 is LGHDT and CDR2 YNNKEL (reference sequence). The CDR3, as DNA: TGTGCCAGTAGCGACAGGGTATCCACCGGGGAGCTGTTTTTT. Its translation: CASSDRVSTGELFF.

The rearrangement uses TRBV19 and TRBJ2-3, with a possible D match to TRBD2 (5 bases). The V gene lost 7 bases and the J gene lost 2 bases, with 7 bases spanning the gap. Germline lookup yields CDR1 LNHDA and CDR2 SQIVND (reference sequence). The CDR3 loop spans 12 amino acids. The CDR3 region is CASKGDTDTQYF. The CDR3 coding sequence is TGTGCCAGTAAGGGAGACACAGATACGCAGTATTTT. The whole variable domain, remainder taken from reference TRBV19 and TRBJ2-3, is DGGITQSPKYLFRKEGQNVTLSCEQNLNHDAMYWYRQDPGQGLRLIYYSQIVNDFQKGDIAEGYSVSREKKESFPLTVTSAQKNPTAFYLCASKGDTDTQYFGPGTRLTVL.

V gene TRBV6-5 combines with J gene TRBJ1-4; 7 bases match TRBD1. With V trimmed by 8 bases and J by 9 bases, 6 bases remained unmatched. Germline lookup yields CDR1 MNHEY and CDR2 SVGAGI. The CDR3 consists of 12 residues. The CDR3 reads CASWGQTQKLFF. The CDR3 nucleotides read TGTGCCAGCTGGGGACAGACCCAAAAACTGTTTTTT.

This chain joins TRBV19 and TRBJ1-1, with TRBD1 matching 10 bases. V lost 5 bases and J lost 8; bases outside the gene matches: 14. Germline assignment: CDR1 LNHDA and CDR2 SQIVND (reference sequence). This CDR3 contains 16 residues. The CDR3, as DNA: TGTGCCAGTAGTGGGAGACAGGGGGCTTCCGGTGGGGAAGCTTTCTTT. This codes for CASSGRQGASGGEAFF.

The chain links TRBV5-1 to TRBJ2-1, with 16 bases fitting TRBD2. The CDR3 has 17 residues. Per germline, CDR1 SGHRS and CDR2 YFSETQ. Trimming removed 3 bases from V and 7 bases from J; junction bases left unmatched: 7. The CDR3 loop reads CASSSGTSGGAVNEQFF. DNA of the CDR3: TGCGCCAGCAGCTCAGGGACTAGCGGGGGGGCTGTGAATGAGCAGTTCTTC.

The chain is built from TRBV7-8 and TRBJ2-7; 9 bases match TRBD2. CDR1 is SGHVS, CDR2 FQNEAQ, per germline. The length of the CDR3 is 17 residues. Unmatched junction bases numbered 9, after V lost 1 base and J lost 2 bases. The CDR3 nucleotides are TGTGCCAGCAGCTTAGTCGTCTCGAGCGGGGGGACCTACGAGCAGTACTTC. As protein: CASSLVVSSGGTYEQYF.

The chain uses TRBV7-3 and TRBJ2-1, with D possibly matching TRBD2 (5 bases). Germline V gives CDR1 SGHTA, CDR2 FQGTGA. This CDR3 has 13 amino acids. Trimming took 8 bases from V and 5 from J, leaving 13 bases between them. The CDR3 is CASSPGSHNEQFF. Here the CDR3 DNA reads TGTGCCAGCTCCCCGGGGTCCCACAATGAGCAGTTCTTC.

The chain employs TRBV7-9 and TRBJ2-2, with TRBD2 matching 11 bases. The CDR3 has 15 residues. With 4 bases clipped from V and 10 bases from J, the junction kept 8 bases outside the gene matches. Looked up from germline, CDR1 is SEHNR and CDR2 is FQNEAQ (reference sequence). The CDR3 bases are TGTGCCAGCAGCTCGACTAGCGGGAAGTCCGTGGAGCTGTTTTTT. It translates to CASSSTSGKSVELFF.

This chain links TRBV10-3 with TRBJ2-1; TRBD1 is a possible D gene (7 bases). V lost 4 bases and J 5 bases, leaving 12 bases between the germline ends. Per germline, CDR1 ENHRY and CDR2 SYGVKD. The CDR3 contains 14 residues. CDR3: CAISARGENNEQFF. In DNA, the CDR3 is TGTGCCATCAGTGCCAGGGGGGAAAACAATGAGCAGTTCTTC.

This chain links TRBV4-2 with TRBJ2-2; D is perhaps TRBD2 (5 bases). Germline-derived CDR1 and CDR2 are LGHNA and YNFKEQ. This CDR3 comprises 17 residues. V lost 0 bases and J lost 5, with 16 bases in between. The CDR3 DNA follows: TGTGCCAGCAGCCAAGAAGTGAAGGGAGATAGGACCGGGGAGCTGTTTTTT. Translated, it gives CASSQEVKGDRTGELFF.